Shown below are 13 T cell receptor beta chains from a single sample sequenced in a study of T cells in Graves' hyperthyroidism and ophthalmopathy. TCR beta CDR3 regions were amplified from RNA. The primer set for the first-round RT-PCR of the TCR CDR3 was HTBI. TCRdb reprocessed the multiplex PCR reads via MiXCR and lists one record per CDR3 protein. The data show 500,000 or so distinct CDR3 sequences, approximately 17% seen once. Sequenced: blood. The source of these receptors is a woman aged 18 to 35 with Graves' ophthalmopathy.

The chain has TRBV29-1 and TRBJ2-4; maybe TRBD1 (6 bases). Trimming took off 7 bases at V and 7 bases at J, with 17 bases between the two ends. Germline CDR1 reads SQVTM; CDR2 reads ANQGSEA. CDR3 length: 13 amino acids. CDR3 sequence: CSAGGHGLNIQYF. As DNA, the CDR3 is TGCAGCGCTGGGGGACATGGATTGAACATTCAGTACTTC.

There are many counts of this clonotype. The chain links TRBV28 to TRBJ2-7; 7 bases agree with TRBD2. Germline V lookup: CDR1 MDHEN, CDR2 SYDVKM. V was clipped by 5 bases and J by 10 bases; unmatched bases: 8. The length of the CDR3 is 12 residues. This CDR3 reads CASSPIAGEQYF. The CDR3, as DNA: TGTGCCAGCAGTCCGATTGCGGGGGAACAGTACTTC. The variable domain in full, with the rest retrieved from reference TRBV28 and TRBJ2-7, is DVKVTQSSRYLVKRTGEKVFLECVQDMDHENMFWYRQDPGLGLRLIYFSYDVKMKEKGDIPEGYSVSREKKERFSLILESASTNQTSMYLCASSPIAGEQYFGPGTRLTVT.

This clonotype was detected ten times or more. V gene TRBV7-7 combines with J gene TRBJ2-5; D remains unclear. Per germline, CDR1 SSHAT and CDR2 FNYEAQ (reference sequence). CDR3 length equals 11 residues. For the CDR3, the DNA is TGTGCTAGCCAAATAGGCGAGACCCAGTACTTC. Residues: CASQIGETQYF.

This clonotype was detected ten times or more. J is TRBJ1-1 and V is TRBV27; 7 positions match TRBD1. The J segment lost 0 bases and the V segment lost 4 bases, leaving 5 bases of the junction unmatched. The germline V gene has CDR1 MNHEY and CDR2 SMNVEV (reference sequence). The CDR3 sequence is 15 residues long. CDR3 residues: CASSYPGQLNTEAFF. The CDR3 coding sequence is TGTGCCAGCAGTTATCCGGGACAGCTGAACACTGAAGCTTTCTTT.

Turning to this clonotype: With a much larger clone just one base away, this may be a read error. The chain has TRBV7-3 and TRBJ2-1, with 9 bases matching TRBD2. There are 13 residues in the CDR3. CDR1 and CDR2 from the germline V gene are SGHTA and FQGTGA. CDR3 loop: CASGLTLAGEQFF. CDR3 bases: TGTGCCAGCGGCTTAACCCTAGCGGGGGAGCAGTTCTTC.

This clonotype showed up many times. The chain joins TRBV27 to TRBJ2-1; 11 bases align to TRBD1. Trimming took 3 bases from V and 7 from J; bases not matched to a gene: 5. Germline V gene data show CDR1 as MNHEY and CDR2 as SMNVEV (reference sequence). The CDR3 has 15 amino acids. The CDR3 region is CASSFPGQGVNEQFF. The CDR3 DNA reads as TGTGCCAGCAGTTTCCCGGGACAGGGGGTAAATGAGCAGTTCTTC.

This clonotype was seen repeatedly, ten times or more. The chain joins TRBV7-3 to TRBJ2-1; 7 bases are a match to TRBD1. The germline V gene has CDR1 SGHTA and CDR2 FQGTGA. After removal of 4 bases from V and 5 bases from J, the junction contained 8 bases not matched to a gene. This CDR3 contains 15 residues. CDR3 nucleotides: TGTGCCAGCAGCTCTGAAGTGGGACAGAACAATGAGCAGTTCTTC. It is translated as CASSSEVGQNNEQFF.

As concerns this clonotype: An end of the junction does not agree with germline; a read error may underlie this. The rearrangement uses TRBV11-2 and TRBJ2-2; D ambiguous. Gene TRBJ1-1 matches the end of the DNA better, so the J call may be wrong. The CDR3 length is 16 residues. The germline V gene encodes CDR1 SGHAT and CDR2 FQNNGV. The CDR3 sequence is CVSSFRAGPKNTGAFF. As DNA, the CDR3 is TGTGTCAGCAGCTTTCGCGCCGGACCAAAGAACACTGGAGCTTTCTTT.

Many counts were recorded for this clonotype. The chain uses TRBV20-1 and TRBJ1-1, with D uncertain. Per germline, CDR1 DFQATT and CDR2 SNEGSKA (reference sequence). This CDR3 comprises 14 residues. Trimming stripped 0 bases from V and 0 bases from J, with 8 bases between. The CDR3 DNA is TGCAGTGCTAGAGATTTAGCAGTGAACACTGAAGCTTTCTTT. Amino acids: CSARDLAVNTEAFF.

This clonotype was observed a few times. The chain couples TRBV9 to TRBJ1-5; D gene uncertain. Between the trimmed V and J ends, which lost 0 bases and 0 bases, there was a span of 7 bases. The germline gives CDR1 SGDLS, CDR2 YYNGEE. This CDR3 spans 15 amino acids. CDR3 bases: TGTGCCAGCAGCGTAGGGATCAATAGCAATCAGCCCCAGCATTTT. Its protein product is CASSVGINSNQPQHF.

Many counts were recorded for this clonotype. The V call is TRBV20-1, the J call TRBJ2-3, with TRBD1 identical over 9 bases. Germline V CDR1 and CDR2: DFQATT, SNEGSKA (reference sequence). V gave up 0 bases and J gave up 4 bases; unmatched junction bases: 8. The CDR3 extends over 16 amino acids. Written as DNA, the CDR3 is TGCAGTGCTAGAGATTCCACAGGGGGCAGTCCAGATACGCAGTATTTT. Encoded protein: CSARDSTGGSPDTQYF.

The rearrangement links TRBV6-4 to TRBJ2-6; no firm D call. The CDR3 sequence is 14 residues long. V dropped 5 bases and J dropped 4 bases, with 9 bases sitting between them. CDR1 is MRHNA, CDR2 SNTAGT, per germline. The CDR3 protein is CASSSGEGANVLTF. The CDR3 region has the DNA TGTGCCAGCAGTAGTGGGGAAGGGGCCAACGTCCTGACTTTC.

This clonotype was recorded many times. The chain has TRBV12-3 or TRBV12-4 and TRBJ2-2, with 11 bases that match TRBD2. V lost 8 bases and J lost 7; bases outside the gene matches: 12. The CDR3 spans 16 residues. The CDR3 spells CASRDSGRAVIGELFF. In nucleotides, the CDR3 is TGTGCCAGCCGAGATAGCGGGAGGGCAGTCATCGGGGAGCTGTTTTTT.